This TCR beta chain appears in the sequencing data of a study of tumor-infiltrating lymphocytes in primary liver carcinoma (dated 2017 in TCRdb). About the study as a whole: Between November 2015 and 2016, a few patients in China with histopathologically diagnosed primary liver carcinoma had surgical resection. The five patients, three men and two women aged 30 to 69 years, had hepatocellular carcinoma (four) or combined HCC and intrahepatic cholangiocarcinoma (one). Tumors of the five patients were stage T1-T3 N0M0 with maximum diameters of about 4.2 to 10 cm. Roughly 3.5 to 7.5 million productive TCRbeta reads were obtained per sample, and no significant difference in read depth was found between tissue types. Across five regions of each liver tumor, along with adjacent normal tissue and blood, the study brought together TCRbeta repertoire sequencing, expression microarrays and whole-exome sequencing. TCRbeta repertoire sequencing covered about 35 specimens from 5 patients: around 25 tumor regions, 5 adjacent noncancerous liver tissues and 5 peripheral blood samples. Repertoires from technical replicates were highly reproducible, with mean shared-clone rates about 0.9 and correlation coefficients above 0.98. Beyond this particular receptor, the publication reports: Only the TCR beta chain was sequenced, which likely underestimates true repertoire diversity because unpaired alpha chains were not captured. The top 250 clones made up a significantly larger repertoire fraction in tumors than in blood (p = 0.039). Consistent with antigen-driven expansion, pairs of tumor regions showed higher repertoire overlap (mean roughly 36%) than either tumor-adjacent pairs (approximately 17%) or tumor-blood pairs (approximately 14%). Bulk unsorted samples precluded comparing CD4+ and CD8+ T cell repertoires. The study included only a few patients, and the authors note findings should be validated in a larger study.

As concerns this clonotype: Its antigen is currently not known. No base quality information exists; no much larger clone differs at one position.

Blood RNA was extracted from unsorted whole blood with TRIzol reagent; germline DNA came from the DNeasy Blood & Tissue kit. Chronic HBV infection was present in the patients, and the patients were treatment-naive at sampling. Around 4 milliliters of peripheral blood were collected into K2EDTA tubes before surgery. Measured from the cysteine to the phenylalanine, the CDR3 is 13 residues long. Kept here is only the CDR3 DNA, which spans 39 bases and is read in frame from base 1. CDR1 and CDR2 (SQVTM, ANQGSEA) derive from the germline V gene. Using a constant-region primer and ProtoScript II reverse transcriptase, TCRbeta-specific cDNA was reverse-transcribed from around 500 ng total RNA. Construction of the TCRbeta libraries relied on three nested rounds of multiplex PCR, following a slightly modified ARM-PCR procedure. Each of the first two PCR rounds ran for approximately 10 cycles using multiplex TRBV1-TRBV30 forward primers together with a Cbeta reverse primer. Sample barcodes and Illumina adapters were added in a final 25-cycle PCR using Deep VentR polymerase. Amplicons of 200-500 bp were gel-purified with a QIAquick gel extraction kit before sequencing. The TCRbeta amplicons were sequenced with 250-bp paired-end reads on an Illumina HiSeq 2500. In the source study's methods: To recover full CDR3 sequences, reads were quality-trimmed using Trimmomatic v0.33 and paired reads were then merged using FLASH v1.2.11. MiGEC v1.2.1b assigned V, D and J germline segments to the rearranged TCRbeta sequences. Clonotype statistics and Shannon-Wiener diversity indices were calculated with VDJtools v1.0.0. Except for diversity analysis, only the 250 most abundant clonotypes of each sample were used in subsequent analyses to reduce sampling bias. TCRdb took the public reads, trimmed them with fastp at Q25, ran MiXCR for clone calling and kept in-frame beta chains. Each CDR3 protein gets just one entry, which takes the most common genes and DNA from the rows behind it. The V and J calls and clone size are TCRdb's, not the authors'. This sample gives hundreds of thousands of distinct CDR3 sequences in total; approximately 54% of them show up just once. About a sixth of the sample rests with the top ten.

The source of this sequence is a woman aged 30 to 39 with primary liver carcinoma and hepatitis B virus infection. The sequence links TRBV29-1 to TRBJ2-7, and perhaps TRBD1 as D gene, on 6 matching bases. Specimen: peripheral blood. The base sequence is TGCAGAGTGAGGACAGCGAACTCCTACGAGCAGTACTTC. This is translated as CRVRTANSYEQYF.